This T cell receptor beta chain derives from a study of radiotherapy plus CTLA-4 blockade in lung cancer. Background on the study: Disease control was present in roughly a third of patients, and objective responses in under 20%.

The CDR3 spans 15 residues. CDR1 MNHEY and CDR2 SMNVEV come from the germline V gene (reference sequence). J lost 5 bases, V lost 2 bases, and 5 bases had no gene match. Study observations and caveats: Radiotherapy plus ipilimumab was followed by expansion in blood of tumor-derived TCR clones. With interferon-beta, early dynamics of blood T cell clones were reported to best predict response.

Patients in the study, people with chemo-refractory metastatic non-small-cell lung cancer, received focal radiation plus ipilimumab CTLA-4 blockade. Concerning this clone: The antigen remains unidentified.

The protocol was immunoSEQ multiplex PCR, while the TCRdb copy is restricted to in-frame clones and leaves out a portion. The sample consists of approximately 30,000 clones, 81% of them appearing once. Source: peripheral blood, taken from a patient treated with radiotherapy plus ipilimumab. This sequence joins TRBV27 and TRBJ2-3, with TRBD2 identical over 9 bases. The sequence was obtained from a human donor with non-small cell lung cancer that progressed on radiotherapy plus ipilimumab. The CDR3 region has the DNA TGTGCCAGCAGTTTAAACGCGGGGGGGATAGATACGCAGTATTTT. This encodes CASSLNAGGIDTQYF.